A selection of T cell receptor beta chains follows, all from one sample in a study of cytomegalovirus exposure and HLA in healthy donors. Measured with immunoSEQ multiplex PCR; TCRdb has only the in-frame clones, and not every one. The profile shows roughly 140,000 clones, about 75% of them singletons. The sequencing sample was made of PBMCs. Receptors originate from a young man in good health and CMV-seronegative. Both conserved end residues are part of each CDR3. Clone sizes are given selectively: once, few, many, or a class where the clone is expanded.

>12|TRBJ1-1|TRBV7-9|few
CASSLGVGEAFF
>16|TRBJ2-7|TRBV7-9|-
CASSPPTGVSSYEQYF
>13|TRBJ2-3|TRBV7-8|-
CASSSTSGDTQYF
>15|TRBJ2-3|TRBV5-1|-
CASSDSSLPPDTQYF
>13|TRBJ2-7|TRBV7-3|-
CASSLSGDYEQYF
>13|-|TRBV29-1|-
CSVEGTGGYEQYF
>15|TRBJ1-1|TRBV5-1|-
CASSLVPGGNTEAFF
>15|TRBJ1-1|TRBV5-1|-
CASRPTGGRYTEAFF
>13|TRBJ2-1|TRBV19|few
CASTHAGGVEQFF
>13|TRBJ1-1|TRBV5-3|few
CARRRQGLTEAFF
>13|TRBJ1-5|TRBV6-1|-
CASSDESRGPQHF
>15|TRBJ2-7|TRBV14|once
CASSQRQGLSYEQYF